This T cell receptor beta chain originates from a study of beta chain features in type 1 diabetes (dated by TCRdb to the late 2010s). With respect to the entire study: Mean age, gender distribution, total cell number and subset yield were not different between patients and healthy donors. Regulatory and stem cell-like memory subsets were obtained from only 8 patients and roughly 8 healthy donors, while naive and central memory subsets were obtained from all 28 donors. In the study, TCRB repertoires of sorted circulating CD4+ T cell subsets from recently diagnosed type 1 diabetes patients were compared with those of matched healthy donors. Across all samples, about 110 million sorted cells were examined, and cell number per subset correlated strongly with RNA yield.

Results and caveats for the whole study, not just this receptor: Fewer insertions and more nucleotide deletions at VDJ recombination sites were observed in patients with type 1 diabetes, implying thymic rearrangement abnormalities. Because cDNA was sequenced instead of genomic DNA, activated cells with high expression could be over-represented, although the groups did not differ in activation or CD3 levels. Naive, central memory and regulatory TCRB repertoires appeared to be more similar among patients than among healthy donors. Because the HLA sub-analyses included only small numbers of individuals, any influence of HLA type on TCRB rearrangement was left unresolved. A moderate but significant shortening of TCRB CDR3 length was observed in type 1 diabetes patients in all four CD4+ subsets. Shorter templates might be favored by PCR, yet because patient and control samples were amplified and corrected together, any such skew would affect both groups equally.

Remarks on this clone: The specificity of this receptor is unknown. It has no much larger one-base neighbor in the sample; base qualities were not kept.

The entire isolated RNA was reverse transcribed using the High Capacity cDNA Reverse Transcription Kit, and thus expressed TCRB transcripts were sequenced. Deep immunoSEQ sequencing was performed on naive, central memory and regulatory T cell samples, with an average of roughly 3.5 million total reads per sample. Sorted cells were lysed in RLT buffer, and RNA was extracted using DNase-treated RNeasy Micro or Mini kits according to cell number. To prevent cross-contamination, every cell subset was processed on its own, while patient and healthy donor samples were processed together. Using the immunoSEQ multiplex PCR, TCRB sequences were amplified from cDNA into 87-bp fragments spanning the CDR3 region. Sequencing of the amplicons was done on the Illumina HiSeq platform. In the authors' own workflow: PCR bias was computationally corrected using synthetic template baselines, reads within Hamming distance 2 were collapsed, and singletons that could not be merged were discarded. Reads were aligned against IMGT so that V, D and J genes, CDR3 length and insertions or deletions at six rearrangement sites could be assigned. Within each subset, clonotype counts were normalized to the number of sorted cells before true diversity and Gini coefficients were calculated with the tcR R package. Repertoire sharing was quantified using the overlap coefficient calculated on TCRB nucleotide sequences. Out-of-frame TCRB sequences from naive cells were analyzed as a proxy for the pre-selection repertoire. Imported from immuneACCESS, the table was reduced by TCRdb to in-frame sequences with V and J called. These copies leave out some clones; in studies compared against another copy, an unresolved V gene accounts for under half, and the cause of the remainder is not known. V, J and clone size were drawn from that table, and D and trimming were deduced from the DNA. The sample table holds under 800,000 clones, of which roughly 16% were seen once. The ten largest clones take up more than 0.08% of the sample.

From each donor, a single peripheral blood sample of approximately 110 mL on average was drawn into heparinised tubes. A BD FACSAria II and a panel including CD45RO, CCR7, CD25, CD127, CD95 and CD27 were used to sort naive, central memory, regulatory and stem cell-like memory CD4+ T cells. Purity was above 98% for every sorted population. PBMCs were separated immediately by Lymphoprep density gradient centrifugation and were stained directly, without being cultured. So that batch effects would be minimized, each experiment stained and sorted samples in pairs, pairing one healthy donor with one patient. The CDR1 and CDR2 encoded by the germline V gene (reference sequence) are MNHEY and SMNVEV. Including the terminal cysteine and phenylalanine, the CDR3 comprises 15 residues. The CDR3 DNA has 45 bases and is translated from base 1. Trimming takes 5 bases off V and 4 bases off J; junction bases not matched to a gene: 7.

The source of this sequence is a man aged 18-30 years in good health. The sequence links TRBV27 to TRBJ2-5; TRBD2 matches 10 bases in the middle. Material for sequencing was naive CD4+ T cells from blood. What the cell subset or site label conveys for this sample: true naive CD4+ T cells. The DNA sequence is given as TGTGCCAGCAGTGTTAGCGGGAGGAGACCAGAGACCCAGTACTTC. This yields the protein CASSVSGRRPETQYF.